The rows below give T cell receptor beta chains drawn from one sample of a study of a mutant IDH1 vaccine in newly diagnosed glioma. Their cognate antigens are unknown. Profiled with immunoSEQ multiplex PCR; TCRdb holds only in-frame clones, not every one. The profile shows tens of thousands of clones, around 79% of them singletons. Sequencing was performed on PBMCs, taken from a glioma patient whose treatment included an IDH1 peptide vaccine. The receptors derive from a woman between 40 and 50 years old with glioma. Some clones in this sample may be carry-over from other donors' samples. Both conserved end residues are part of each CDR3. Fields, in order: clone size, D gene, J gene, V gene, CDR3 protein, CDR3 DNA. D genes are given only for firm matches. A row's size may be missing; if present it is once, few, many or a size class.

>once|NA|TRBJ2-1|TRBV10-3
CAISEGIETGHNEQFF
TGTGCCATCAGTGAGGGGATCGAAACAGGGCACAATGAGCAGTTCTTC
>NA|NA|TRBJ1-2|TRBV6-5
CASRTGQRYGYTF
TGTGCCAGCAGAACCGGACAGCGCTATGGCTACACCTTC
>NA|NA|TRBJ1-1|TRBV6-1
CASKGGTEAFF
TGTGCCAGCAAAGGGGGGACTGAAGCTTTCTTT
>once|TRBD1|TRBJ2-1|TRBV12-5
CASGWVGAGTGTYNEQFF
TGTGCTAGTGGTTGGGTAGGTGCCGGGACAGGGACCTACAATGAGCAGTTCTTC
>NA|TRBD2|TRBJ2-3|TRBV5-1
CASSGRRLAGVDTQYF
TGCGCCAGCTCCGGACGGAGACTAGCGGGAGTAGATACGCAGTATTTT
>NA|NA|TRBJ2-4|TRBV7-6
CASSTRGDENIQYF
TGTGCCAGCAGCACCAGGGGGGATGAAAACATTCAGTACTTC
>NA|TRBD1|TRBJ2-7|TRBV30
CAWIPDRGRRDEQYF
TGTGCCTGGATCCCTGACAGGGGACGACGGGACGAGCAGTACTTC
>NA|NA|TRBJ2-3|TRBV7-9
CASSLQGPDTQYF
TGTGCCAGCAGCCTACAGGGACCAGATACGCAGTATTTT
>NA|TRBD2|TRBJ2-1|TRBV19
CASRLFSGEQFF
TGTGCCAGTCGCCTCTTTAGCGGGGAGCAGTTCTTC
>NA|NA|TRBJ1-1|TRBV19
CASSIGTEAFF
TGTGCCAGTAGTATTGGGACAGAAGCTTTCTTT
>NA|NA|TRBJ1-6|TRBV4-3
CASSRGDKAYNSPLHF
TGCGCCAGCAGCCGTGGAGACAAAGCTTATAATTCACCCCTCCACTTT
>NA|NA|TRBJ1-6|TRBV2
CASSAFGTEGYNSPLHF
TGTGCCAGCAGTGCATTCGGGACGGAGGGGTATAATTCACCCCTCCACTTT
>NA|NA|TRBJ2-3|TRBV5-6
CASSSGRDTQYF
TGTGCCAGCAGCTCCGGAAGGGATACGCAGTATTTT
>NA|NA|TRBJ2-6|TRBV7-2
CASNHWYGTVPSGANVLTF
TGTGCCAGCAACCACTGGTACGGGACTGTGCCCTCTGGGGCCAACGTCCTGACTTTC
>NA|TRBD1|TRBJ1-6|TRBV4-1
CASSQEQGDSPLHF
TGCGCCAGCAGCCAGGAGCAGGGGGATTCACCCCTCCACTTT
>NA|TRBD1|TRBJ1-4|TRBV5-1
CASSYTGGREKLFF
TGCGCCAGCAGCTACACAGGGGGTAGGGAAAAACTGTTTTTT
>NA|NA|TRBJ1-1|TRBV28
CASRPGTSGGGAFF
TGTGCCAGCAGGCCCGGGACCTCTGGGGGGGGAGCTTTCTTT
>once|NA|TRBJ1-5|TRBV4-1
CASSGSGTGNQPQHF
TGCGCCAGCAGTGGGTCGGGTACGGGAAATCAGCCCCAGCATTTT
>NA|NA|TRBJ2-7|TRBV5-1
CASSLDRAGNEQYF
TGCGCCAGCAGCTTGGATCGGGCCGGGAACGAGCAGTACTTC
>NA|NA|TRBJ1-2|TRBV6-5
CASSRDMGGYTF
TGTGCCAGCAGCCGAGACATGGGGGGCTACACCTTC
>once|NA|TRBJ2-5|TRBV7-2
CASNFRRGQETQYF
TGTGCCAGCAACTTCCGCCGCGGCCAAGAGACCCAGTACTTC
>NA|NA|TRBJ1-5|TRBV7-6
CASSPGPRSNQPQHF
TGTGCCAGCAGCCCGGGGCCCAGGAGCAATCAGCCCCAGCATTTT
>NA|TRBD1|TRBJ2-2|TRBV11-2
CASSNKFDRGGTGELFF
TGTGCCAGCAGCAACAAATTCGACAGGGGGGGGACCGGGGAGCTGTTTTTT
>once|NA|TRBJ1-5|TRBV2
CASSESQAEMQPQHF
TGTGCCAGCAGTGAATCACAGGCTGAAATGCAGCCCCAGCATTTT
>NA|NA|TRBJ1-2|TRBV7-8
CASSLVPLGSGYGYTF
TGTGCCAGCAGCTTAGTACCACTGGGGAGTGGGTATGGCTACACCTTC
>NA|TRBD2|TRBJ2-4|TRBV5-1
CASSISSGKAKNIQYF
TGCGCCAGCAGCATAAGTAGCGGGAAGGCCAAAAACATTCAGTACTTC
>NA|NA|TRBJ2-7|TRBV5-1
CASSLEAGWREQYF
TGCGCCAGCAGCTTGGAGGCGGGTTGGCGGGAGCAGTACTTC
>few|NA|TRBJ1-5|TRBV11-2
CASSLWGDSNQPQHF
TGTGCCAGCAGCTTATGGGGGGACAGCAATCAGCCCCAGCATTTT
>NA|NA|TRBJ2-7|TRBV6-1
CASSARQGDEQYF
TGTGCCAGCAGCGCACGCCAGGGCGACGAGCAGTACTTC
>NA|NA|TRBJ2-5|TRBV4-3
CASSQDPGPWETQYF
TGCGCCAGCAGCCAAGATCCTGGCCCATGGGAGACCCAGTACTTC
>NA|NA|TRBJ1-2|TRBV6-1
CASSVRGENGYTF
TGTGCCAGCAGTGTCCGTGGAGAGAATGGCTACACCTTC
>NA|NA|TRBJ1-1|TRBV4-2
CASSPLRLGNTEAFF
TGTGCCAGCAGCCCCCTGAGGCTGGGTAACACTGAAGCTTTCTTT
>NA|NA|TRBJ1-4|TRBV7-9
CASSLRDGGEKLFF
TGTGCCAGCAGCTTAAGGGACGGGGGTGAAAAACTGTTTTTT
>NA|TRBD1|TRBJ2-5|TRBV5-6
CASSQGTGTETQYF
TGTGCCAGCAGCCAAGGGACAGGGACGGAGACCCAGTACTTC
>NA|NA|TRBJ1-4|TRBV7-2
CASSLAGSTNEKLFF
TGTGCCAGCAGCTTGGCTGGGTCTACTAATGAAAAACTGTTTTTT
>NA|NA|TRBJ1-5|TRBV27
CASSLGRLPNQPQHF
TGTGCCAGCAGTTTAGGCAGGCTTCCTAATCAGCCCCAGCATTTT
>once|TRBD1|TRBJ1-4|TRBV19
CASSDREGEKLFF
TGTGCCAGTTCTGACAGGGAAGGTGAAAAACTGTTTTTT
>NA|TRBD2|TRBJ2-3|TRBV11-3
CASSSGGVTDTQYF
TGTGCCAGCAGCTCGGGGGGGGTAACCGATACGCAGTATTTT
>NA|NA|TRBJ1-5|TRBV6-1
CAGVGGAGQPQHF
TGTGCCGGAGTAGGGGGAGCGGGTCAGCCCCAGCATTTT
>NA|NA|TRBJ2-5|TRBV5-4
CASSLGIQETQYF
TGTGCCAGCAGCTTGGGGATCCAAGAGACCCAGTACTTC
>NA|NA|TRBJ1-6|TRBV19
CASKTGTGYNSPLHF
TGTGCCAGTAAAACCGGAACAGGCTATAATTCACCCCTCCACTTT
>NA|NA|TRBJ1-1|TRBV5-5
CASSLWYGDGTEAFF
TGTGCCAGCAGCTTGTGGTACGGGGATGGCACTGAAGCTTTCTTT
>few|NA|TRBJ1-1|TRBV5-5
CASSYNQPGMSTEAFF
TGTGCCAGCAGCTATAACCAGCCGGGAATGAGTACTGAAGCTTTCTTT